Here is one TCR beta chain with its context. Its target is not known. This CDR3 comprises 16 residues. Germline V gives CDR1 SGHRS, CDR2 YFSETQ. The treatment was: randomized to nivolumab then ipilimumab (arm A) or the reverse (arm B). Sequenced by immunoSEQ multiplex PCR; TCRdb stores in-frame clones only, minus some. The sample shows about 7,200 clones, roughly 20% of them seen only once. This entry is derived from a study of sequential checkpoint blockade in melanoma. On the study more broadly: First-line arms were nivolumab then ipilimumab, or the reverse, randomized 1:1. Both treatment sequences were followed by maintenance nivolumab.

Notes on the study in general: T-cell fraction and clonality followed PD-L1 and CD8+ counts, not mutational load. For nivolumab-first patients, baseline tumor clonality was associated with response.

Material: tumor tissue (inferred from file names), obtained from a patient given nivolumab and ipilimumab in sequence. The receptor comes from a human donor with melanoma. The chain combines TRBV5-1 with TRBJ2-1; D not resolved. CDR3 sequence reads: CQQLLRPPSSYNEQFF. In DNA, the CDR3 is TGCCAGCAGCTGTTACGTCCCCCGAGCTCCTACAATGAGCAGTTCTTC. Full variable domain (outside the CDR3, taken from reference TRBV5-1 and TRBJ2-1): KAGVTQTPRYLIKTRGQQVTLSCSPISGHRSVSWYQQTPGQGLQFLFEYFSETQRNKGNFPGRFSGRQFSNSRSEMNVSTLELGDSALYLCQQLLRPPSSYNEQFFGPGTRLTVL.